The TCR beta chain under discussion was sequenced for a study of a mutant IDH1 vaccine in newly diagnosed glioma. Turning to the study itself: Sex among treated patients split about 60% male, around 40% female; mean age was roughly 40 years. Standard pretreatment was either radiotherapy, temozolomide, or, for most, radiochemotherapy with temozolomide.

The germline V gene encodes CDR1 WSHSY and CDR2 SAAADI. With 4 bases clipped from V and 8 bases from J, the junction kept 6 bases outside the gene matches. CDR3 length: 15 amino acids. Findings of the study overall: Pseudoprogression apparently tracked independently of changes in top peripheral T cell clonotypes.

Concerning this clone: What it binds is unknown.

Sample time point: baseline, week 1 (first vaccination visit). The treatment denotes: pre-vaccination baseline after standard-of-care therapy. Profiled with immunoSEQ multiplex PCR; TCRdb holds only in-frame clones, not every one. The sample has some 90,000 clones, over 75% seen once. The material sequenced was PBMCs, taken from a glioma patient treated with radiotherapy, temozolomide or both. This receptor was obtained from a man aged 40-49 years with glioma. Some clones in this sample may be carry-over from other donors' samples. This chain connects TRBV10-2 to TRBJ2-2; TRBD2 agrees at 11 bases. The CDR3 is CASSGLAGNEGELFF. The CDR3 region has the DNA TGCGCCAGCAGTGGACTAGCGGGGAATGAGGGGGAGCTGTTTTTT.